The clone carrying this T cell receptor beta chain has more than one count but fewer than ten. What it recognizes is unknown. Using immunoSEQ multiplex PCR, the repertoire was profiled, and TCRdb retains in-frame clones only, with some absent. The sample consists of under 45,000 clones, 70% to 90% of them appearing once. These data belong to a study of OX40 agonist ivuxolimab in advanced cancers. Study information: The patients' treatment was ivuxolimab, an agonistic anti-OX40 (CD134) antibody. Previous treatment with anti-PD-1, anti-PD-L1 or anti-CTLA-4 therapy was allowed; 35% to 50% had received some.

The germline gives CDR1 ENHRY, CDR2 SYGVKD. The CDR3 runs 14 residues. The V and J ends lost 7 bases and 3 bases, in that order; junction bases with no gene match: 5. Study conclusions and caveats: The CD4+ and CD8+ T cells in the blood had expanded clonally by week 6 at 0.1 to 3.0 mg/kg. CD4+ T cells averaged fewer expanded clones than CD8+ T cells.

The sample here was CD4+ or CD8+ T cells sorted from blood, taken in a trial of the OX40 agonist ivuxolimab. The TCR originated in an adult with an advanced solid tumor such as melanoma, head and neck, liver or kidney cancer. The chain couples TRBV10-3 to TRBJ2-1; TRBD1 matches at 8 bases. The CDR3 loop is CAITLQGDYNEQFF. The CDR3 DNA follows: TGTGCCATCACCTTACAGGGGGACTACAATGAGCAGTTCTTC.